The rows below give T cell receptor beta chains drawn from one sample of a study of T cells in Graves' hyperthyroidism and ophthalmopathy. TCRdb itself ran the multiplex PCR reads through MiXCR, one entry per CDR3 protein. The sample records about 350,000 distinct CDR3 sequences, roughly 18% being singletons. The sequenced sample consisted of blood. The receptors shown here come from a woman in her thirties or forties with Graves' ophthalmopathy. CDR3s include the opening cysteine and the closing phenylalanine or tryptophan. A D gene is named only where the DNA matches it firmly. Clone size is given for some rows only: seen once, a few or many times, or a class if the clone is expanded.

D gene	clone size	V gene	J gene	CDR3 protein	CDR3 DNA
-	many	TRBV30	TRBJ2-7	CAWSVPGNEQYF	TGTGCCTGGAGTGTACCAGGGAATGAGCAGTACTTC
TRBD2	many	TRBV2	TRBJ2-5	CASRSGLAGKAETQYF	TGTGCCAGCAGATCAGGACTAGCGGGAAAGGCAGAGACCCAGTACTTC
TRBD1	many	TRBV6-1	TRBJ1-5	CASTGTVNQPQHF	TGTGCCAGCACCGGGACAGTCAATCAGCCCCAGCATTTT
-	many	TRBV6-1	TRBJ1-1	CASSKGQRLEAFF	TGTGCCAGCAGTAAAGGACAGAGGCTAGAAGCTTTCTTT
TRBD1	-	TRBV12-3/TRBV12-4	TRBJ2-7	CASRTGAGSSYEQYF	TGTGCCAGCAGGACAGGGGCAGGGAGCTCCTACGAGCAGTACTTC
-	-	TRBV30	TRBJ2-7	CAWSVGNEQYF	TGTGCCTGGAGTGTGGGGAACGAGCAGTACTTC
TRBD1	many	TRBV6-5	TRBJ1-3	CASSYSTGSGNTIYF	TGTGCCAGCAGTTACTCGACAGGGTCTGGAAACACCATATATTTT
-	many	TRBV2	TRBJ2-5	CASSEEETQYF	TGTGCCAGCAGTGAGGAGGAGACCCAGTACTTC
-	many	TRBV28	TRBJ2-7	CASNPVVRYEQYF	TGTGCCAGCAACCCGGTAGTGAGGTACGAGCAGTACTTC
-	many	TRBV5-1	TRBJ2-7	CASSFDLRSDEQYF	TGCGCCAGCAGCTTTGACTTGAGAAGCGACGAGCAGTACTTC
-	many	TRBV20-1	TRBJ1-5	CSARGGRWNQPQHF	TGCAGTGCTAGGGGGGGGCGGTGGAATCAGCCCCAGCATTTT
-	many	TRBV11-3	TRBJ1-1	CAGSLDSRQKAFF	TGTGCCGGCAGCTTAGATTCCCGGCAGAAAGCTTTCTTT
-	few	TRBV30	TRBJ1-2	CAWSQSYGYTF	TGTGCCTGGAGTCAGAGCTATGGCTACACCTTC
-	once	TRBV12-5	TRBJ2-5	CASGAAGGETQYF	TGTGCTAGTGGGGCAGCCGGGGGAGAGACCCAGTACTTC